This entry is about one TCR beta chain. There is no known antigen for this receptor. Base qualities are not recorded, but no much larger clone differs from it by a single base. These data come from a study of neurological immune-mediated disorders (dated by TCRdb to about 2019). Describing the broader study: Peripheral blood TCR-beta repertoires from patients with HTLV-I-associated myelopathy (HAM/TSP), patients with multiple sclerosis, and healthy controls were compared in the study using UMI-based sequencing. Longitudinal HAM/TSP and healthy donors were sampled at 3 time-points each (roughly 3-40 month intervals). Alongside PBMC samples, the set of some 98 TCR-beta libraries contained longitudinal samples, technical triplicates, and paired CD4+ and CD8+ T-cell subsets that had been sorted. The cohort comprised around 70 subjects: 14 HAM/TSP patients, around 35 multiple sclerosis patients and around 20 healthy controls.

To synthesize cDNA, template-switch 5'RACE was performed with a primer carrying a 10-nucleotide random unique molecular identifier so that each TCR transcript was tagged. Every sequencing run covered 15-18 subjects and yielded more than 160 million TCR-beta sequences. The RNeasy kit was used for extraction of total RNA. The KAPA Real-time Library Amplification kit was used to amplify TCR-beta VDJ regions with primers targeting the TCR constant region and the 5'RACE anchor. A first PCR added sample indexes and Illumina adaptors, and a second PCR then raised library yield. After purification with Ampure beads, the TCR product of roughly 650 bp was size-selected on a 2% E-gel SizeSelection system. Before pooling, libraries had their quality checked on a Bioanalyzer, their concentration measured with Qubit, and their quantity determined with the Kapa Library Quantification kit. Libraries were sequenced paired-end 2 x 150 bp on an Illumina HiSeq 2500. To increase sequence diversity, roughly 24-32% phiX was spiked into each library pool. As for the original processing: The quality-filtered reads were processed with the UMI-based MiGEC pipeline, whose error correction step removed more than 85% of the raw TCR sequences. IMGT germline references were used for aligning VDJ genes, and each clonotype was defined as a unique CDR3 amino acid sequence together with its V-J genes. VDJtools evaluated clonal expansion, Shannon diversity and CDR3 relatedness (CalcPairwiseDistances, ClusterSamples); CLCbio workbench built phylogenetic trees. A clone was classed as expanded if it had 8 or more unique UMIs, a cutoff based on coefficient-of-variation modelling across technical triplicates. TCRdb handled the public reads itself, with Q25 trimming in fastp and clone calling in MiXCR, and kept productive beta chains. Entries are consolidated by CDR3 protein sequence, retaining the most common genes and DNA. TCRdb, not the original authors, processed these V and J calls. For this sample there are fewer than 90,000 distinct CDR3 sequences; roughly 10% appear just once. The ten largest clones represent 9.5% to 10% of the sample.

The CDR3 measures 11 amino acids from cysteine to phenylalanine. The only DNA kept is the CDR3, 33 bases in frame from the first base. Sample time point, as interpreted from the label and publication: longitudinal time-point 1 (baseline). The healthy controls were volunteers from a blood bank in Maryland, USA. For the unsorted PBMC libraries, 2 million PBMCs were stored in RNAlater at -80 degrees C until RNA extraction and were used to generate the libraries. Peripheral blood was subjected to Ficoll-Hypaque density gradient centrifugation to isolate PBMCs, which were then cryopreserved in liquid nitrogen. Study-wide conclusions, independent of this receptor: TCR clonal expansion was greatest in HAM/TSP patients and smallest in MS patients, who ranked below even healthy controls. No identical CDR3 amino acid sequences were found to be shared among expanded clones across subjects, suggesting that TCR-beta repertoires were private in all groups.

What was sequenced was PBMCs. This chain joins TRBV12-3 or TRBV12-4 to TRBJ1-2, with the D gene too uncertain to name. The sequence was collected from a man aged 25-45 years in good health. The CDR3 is CVNSLASDLTF. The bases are TGTGTCAACAGTTTGGCCAGCGATTTGACCTTC.